This T cell receptor beta chain was observed in a study of sequential checkpoint blockade in melanoma. The protocol was immunoSEQ multiplex PCR, while the TCRdb copy is restricted to in-frame clones and leaves out a portion. Among about 5,100 clones, 15% to 20% were seen once, and the ten largest hold roughly 20%. Treatment defined: randomized to nivolumab then ipilimumab (arm A) or the reverse (arm B). Trimming removed 4 bases from V and 5 bases from J, with 19 bases in between. CDR1 and CDR2 from the germline V gene are SGHRS and YFSETQ. The CDR3 sequence is 16 residues long. This clone was recorded a few times.

The chain couples TRBV5-1 to TRBJ2-1; possible D gene TRBD2, 6 bases. Sequencing was performed on tumor tissue (inferred from file names), taken from a patient given nivolumab and ipilimumab in sequence. This clonotype was obtained from a human donor with melanoma. CDR3 in DNA: TGCGCCAGCAGCAGGGCCGGGACTCGAGACCACAATGAGCAGTTCTTC. Amino acid sequence: CASSRAGTRDHNEQFF.